The present TCR beta chain was sequenced within a study of blood T cell repertoires in COVID-19. V was pared by 4 bases and J by 2 bases, with 15 bases between. Germline CDR1 reads SEHNR; CDR2 reads FQNEAQ (reference sequence). The length of the CDR3 is 15 residues. The sample holds one count of this clone. All enrollees were about 18 to 100 years old and from about two dozen US areas. What the recovered Cohort 3 donors had was two negative PCRs, clearance, or symptom resolution. Here immunoSEQ multiplex PCR was the method, and the copy in TCRdb shows in-frame clones only, minus some. Among about 380,000 clones listed, 80% to 90% were seen once.

The chain uses TRBV7-9 and TRBJ2-7, with D possibly being TRBD2 (6 bases). The clonotype comes from a young man who had recovered from COVID-19. The sample taken for sequencing was PBMCs or T cells enriched from blood (not recorded which). CDR3 residues: CASSSPGDSTYEQYF. Written as DNA, the CDR3 is TGTGCCAGCAGCTCCCCGGGGGACTCAACCTACGAGCAGTACTTC.